This T cell receptor (beta chain) stems from a study of a mutant IDH1 vaccine in newly diagnosed glioma. On the study more broadly: Eight vaccine doses were administered to patients at weeks 1, 3, 5, 7, 11, 15, 19 and 23. Averaging around 42 years of age, treated patients were around 60% male and roughly 40% female.

Time point noted: week 5, during vaccination. What each vaccine dose contained was 300 ug of mutant IDH1 20-mer peptide, accompanied by topical imiquimod. Measured with immunoSEQ multiplex PCR; TCRdb has only the in-frame clones, and not every one. The data show under 95,000 clones, roughly 90% seen once. General study results and limits: Of all patients, nearly 95% showed vaccine-induced immune responses.

V was pared by 8 bases and J by 0 bases, with 10 bases between. The germline gives CDR1 SQVTM, CDR2 ANQGSEA. This CDR3 contains 12 residues. In regard to this clone: No antigen is known for it.

The specimen comprised PBMCs, sampled from a glioma patient whose treatment included an IDH1 peptide vaccine. The clonotype comes from a woman aged 45-65 years with glioma. The V and J genes are TRBV29-1 and TRBJ1-1, with TRBD1 as a possible D gene (5 bases). The CDR3 DNA reads TGCAGCCACCGGACACTGAACACTGAAGCTTTCTTT. It is translated as CSHRTLNTEAFF. The variable domain in full, with the rest retrieved from reference TRBV29-1 and TRBJ1-1, is SAVISQKPSRDICQRGTSLTIQCQVDSQVTMMFWYRQQPGQSLTLIATANQGSEATYESGFVIDKFPISRPNLTFSTLTVSNMSPEDSSIYLCSHRTLNTEAFFGQGTRLTVV.